This T cell receptor (beta chain) was obtained from a study of T cells in Graves' hyperthyroidism and ophthalmopathy. Trimming left V 6 bases short and J 3 bases short, with 15 bases between. Germline values: CDR1 MNHNS, CDR2 SASEGT. The length of the CDR3 is 15 residues. This clonotype was detected many times. What was amplified from RNA transcripts were TCR beta CDR3 regions. The primer set for the first-round RT-PCR of the TCR CDR3 was HTBI. TCRdb fed the multiplex PCR reads into MiXCR, producing one record per CDR3 protein. The table has around 300,000 distinct CDR3 sequences, about 13% seen once. The chain links TRBV6-1 to TRBJ2-1; D uncertain. The sequenced sample consisted of blood. The sequence derives from a woman aged 40 to 50 with Graves' hyperthyroidism. The CDR3 sequence is CASSESSPIYNEQFF. CDR3 DNA sequence: TGTGCCAGCAGCGAATCATCGCCCATCTACAATGAGCAGTTCTTC.